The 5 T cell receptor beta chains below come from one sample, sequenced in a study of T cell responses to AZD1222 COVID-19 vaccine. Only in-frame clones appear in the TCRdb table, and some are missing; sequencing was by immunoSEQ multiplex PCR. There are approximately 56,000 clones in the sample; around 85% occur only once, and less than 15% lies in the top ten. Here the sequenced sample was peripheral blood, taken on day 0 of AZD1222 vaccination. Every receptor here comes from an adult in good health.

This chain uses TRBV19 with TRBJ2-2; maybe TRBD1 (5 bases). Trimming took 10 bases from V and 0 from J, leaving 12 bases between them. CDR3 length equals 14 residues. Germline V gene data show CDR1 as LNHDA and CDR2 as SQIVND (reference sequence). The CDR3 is CATRTTTNTGELFF. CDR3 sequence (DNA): TGTGCCACGAGGACAACCACGAACACCGGGGAGCTGTTTTTT.

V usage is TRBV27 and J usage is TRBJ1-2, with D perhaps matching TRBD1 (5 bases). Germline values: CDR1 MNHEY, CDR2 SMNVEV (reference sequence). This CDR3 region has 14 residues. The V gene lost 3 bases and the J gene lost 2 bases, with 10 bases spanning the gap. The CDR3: CASSFPGRNYGYTF. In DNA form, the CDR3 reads TGTGCCAGCAGTTTTCCAGGGCGAAACTATGGCTACACCTTC.

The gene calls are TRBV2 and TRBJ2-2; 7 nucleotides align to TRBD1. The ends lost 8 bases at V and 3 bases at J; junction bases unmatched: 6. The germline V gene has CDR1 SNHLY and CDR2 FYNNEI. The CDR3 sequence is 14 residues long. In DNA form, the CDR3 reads TGTGCCAGCCGGGACAGAACTTACACCGGGGAGCTGTTTTTT. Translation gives CASRDRTYTGELFF. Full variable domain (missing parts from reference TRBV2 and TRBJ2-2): EPEVTQTPSHQVTQMGQEVILRCVPISNHLYFYWYRQILGQKVEFLVSFYNNEISEKSEIFDDQFSVERPDGSNFTLKIRSTKLEDSAMYFCASRDRTYTGELFFGEGSRLTVL.

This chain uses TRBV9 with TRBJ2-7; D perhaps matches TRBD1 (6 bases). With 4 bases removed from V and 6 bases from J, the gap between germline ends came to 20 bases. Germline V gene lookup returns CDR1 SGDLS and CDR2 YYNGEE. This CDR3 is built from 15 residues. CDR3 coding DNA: TGTGCCAGCAGCCCCCAGACCATAGGGGGTTTCGAGCAGTACTTC. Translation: CASSPQTIGGFEQYF.

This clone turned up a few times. The CDR3 nucleotides read TGTGCCAGCAGCGTAGATCCGGACAGGGCTTACGAGCAGTACTTC. Protein product: CASSVDPDRAYEQYF. The chain recombines TRBV9 with TRBJ2-7, with 8 bases that match TRBD1. Trimming removed 0 bases from V and 4 bases from J; junction bases left unmatched: 6. The CDR3 spans 15 residues. The germline CDR1 and CDR2 sequences are SGDLS and YYNGEE.